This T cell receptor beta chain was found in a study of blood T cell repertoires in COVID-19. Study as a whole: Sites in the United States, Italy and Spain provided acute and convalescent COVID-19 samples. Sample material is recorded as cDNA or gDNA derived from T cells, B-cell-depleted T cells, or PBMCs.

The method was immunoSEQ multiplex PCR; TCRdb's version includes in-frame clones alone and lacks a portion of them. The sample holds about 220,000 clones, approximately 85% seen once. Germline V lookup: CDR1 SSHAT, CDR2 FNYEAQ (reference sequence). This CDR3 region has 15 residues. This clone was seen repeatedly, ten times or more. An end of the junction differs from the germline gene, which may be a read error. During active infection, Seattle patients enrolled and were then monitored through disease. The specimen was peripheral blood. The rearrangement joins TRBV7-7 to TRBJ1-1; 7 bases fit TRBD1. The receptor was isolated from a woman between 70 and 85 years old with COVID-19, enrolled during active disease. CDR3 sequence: CASSSRTGENTEAFF. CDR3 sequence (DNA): TGTGCTAGCAGCTCTCGGACAGGAGAGAACACTGAAGCTTTCTTT.